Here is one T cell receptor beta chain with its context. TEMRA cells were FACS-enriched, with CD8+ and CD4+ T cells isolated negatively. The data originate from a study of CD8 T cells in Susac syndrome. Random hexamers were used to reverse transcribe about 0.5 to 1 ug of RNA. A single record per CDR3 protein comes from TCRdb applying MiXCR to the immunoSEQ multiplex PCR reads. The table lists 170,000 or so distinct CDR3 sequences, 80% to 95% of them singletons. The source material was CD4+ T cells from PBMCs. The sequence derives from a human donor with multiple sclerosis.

Written as DNA, the CDR3 is TGTGCCAGCAGTTTACTAGGGGATTTTGGCTATGGCTACACCTTC. Encoded protein: CASSLLGDFGYGYTF. The V and J genes are TRBV12-3 or TRBV12-4 and TRBJ1-2, with a weak D call TRBD1 (5 bases). The CDR3 runs 15 residues. The ends were cut back, 2 bases at V and 4 bases at J, with 14 bases in the middle.